This T cell receptor beta chain was recovered during a study of cytomegalovirus exposure and HLA in healthy donors. Researchers ran the PCR with 60 Vbeta and 13 Jbeta primers. Sequencing used immunoSEQ multiplex PCR; TCRdb keeps in-frame clones, though not all of them. This sample has about 200,000 clones, with 81% found just once. Findings and limits, study-wide: Apart from CMV serostatus, no immune exposure information was available. Earlier analysis looked at TCR beta V segments, and most were productive about 90% or about 30% of the time. Most TCR sequences were rare, but some public TCRs occurred in many donors.

Points on this clone: What it binds is not known.

Per the germline V gene, CDR1 is SGHAT and CDR2 is FQNNGV. The ends lost 0 bases at V and 6 bases at J; junction bases unmatched: 9. The CDR3 totals 16 residues. This TCR derives from a man aged 35 to 55 in good health and CMV-seropositive. The sequencing input was PBMCs. This chain uses TRBV11-2 with TRBJ2-3; TRBD2 matches at 7 bases. As DNA, the CDR3 is TGTGCCAGCAGCTTAGATAGGGCGGGGGTCGGGGATACGCAGTATTTT. Translating gives CASSLDRAGVGDTQYF.